This TCR beta chain was retrieved from a study of Tregs in tolerant kidney transplant recipients. The germline V gene has CDR1 LGHNA and CDR2 YSLEER. V dropped 4 bases and J dropped 2; count of bases not matched to a gene: 2. The CDR3 sequence is 16 residues long. Sequencing used immunoSEQ multiplex PCR; TCRdb keeps in-frame clones, though not all of them. Among roughly 64,000 clones listed, 70% to 90% were seen once. The nonmyeloablative bone marrow transplants came from related graft donors, with transient mixed chimerism. Thawed PBMCs were FACS-sorted into unstimulated CD4+CD25+CD127- regulatory T cells, CD4+CD25- non-regulatory cells, CD4 and CD8 cells.

The rearrangement links TRBV4-3 to TRBJ2-4; 13 bases match TRBD2. Sequences were derived from CD4+ T cells from blood (PBMCs), sampled 6 months after the transplant. This receptor was obtained from a human patient who received a combined kidney and bone marrow transplant. Some of these T cells may belong to the graft donor. The DNA for the CDR3 is TGCGCCAGCAGCCGTGGGACTAGCGGGACCAAAAACATTCAGTACTTC. This encodes CASSRGTSGTKNIQYF.